The entry below describes one T cell receptor beta chain. Its antigen is unidentified. This sample stems from a study of a mutant IDH1 vaccine in newly diagnosed glioma. Across the whole study: Vaccination began 4-6 weeks post radiotherapy alone, or with temozolomide cycles. There were approximately 62% males and around 40% females among treated patients, whose mean age was 40.4 years. Study-level points and caveats: Top peripheral T cell clonotype shifts appeared unrelated to pseudoprogression.

The data were produced by immunoSEQ multiplex PCR, yet TCRdb's version contains in-frame clones alone and is incomplete. The sample has tens of thousands of clones; roughly 80% are singletons. Time point defined: week 23, last vaccination. Topical imiquimod accompanied each vaccine dose, which consisted of 300 ug of mutant IDH1 20-mer peptide. There were new WHO grade 3 or 4 astrocytomas in the donors, and these were IDH1-mutant and ATRX-lost. The clonotype originates from a man between 35 and 55 years old with glioma. The specimen comprised PBMCs, sampled from a glioma patient whose treatment included an IDH1 peptide vaccine.

CDR3 in amino acids: CAWSTGTVYEQYF. The CDR3 DNA reads as TGTGCCTGGAGTACAGGGACTGTCTACGAGCAGTACTTC. The chain links TRBV30 to TRBJ2-7; D is perhaps TRBD1 or TRBD2 (6 bases each). V lost 2 bases to trimming and J lost 3 bases, with 11 bases between them. The CDR3 loop spans 13 amino acids. Germline assignment: CDR1 GTSNPN and CDR2 SVGIG (reference sequence).